This TCR beta chain was sequenced during a study of cytomegalovirus exposure and HLA in healthy donors. V was cut by 6 bases and J by 0 bases, with 17 bases left in between. Germline values: CDR1 SGHNT, CDR2 YENEEA. This CDR3 is 16 amino acids long. The primer mix had 60 Vbeta and 13 Jbeta primers. Sequenced by immunoSEQ multiplex PCR; TCRdb stores in-frame clones only, minus some. This table holds about 200,000 clones, roughly 13% found once. This receptor was identified in a man aged 50 to 59 in good health and CMV-seropositive. The sequenced sample was PBMCs. This sequence joins TRBV11-3 and TRBJ2-5; D is perhaps TRBD2 (6 bases). CDR3 in amino acids: CASRLSWGLNQETQYF. In nucleotides, the CDR3 is TGTGCCAGCAGGCTTAGCTGGGGACTGAACCAAGAGACCCAGTACTTC.